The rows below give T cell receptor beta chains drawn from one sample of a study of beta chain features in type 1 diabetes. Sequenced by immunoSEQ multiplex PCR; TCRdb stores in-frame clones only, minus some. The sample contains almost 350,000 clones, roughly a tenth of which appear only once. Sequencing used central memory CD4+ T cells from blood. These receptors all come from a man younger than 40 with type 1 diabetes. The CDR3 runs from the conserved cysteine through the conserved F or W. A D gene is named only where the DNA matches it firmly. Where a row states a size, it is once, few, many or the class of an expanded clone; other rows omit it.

cdr3_nt: TGCAGCGTTGGGCCAGAGGCAAATCAGCCCCAGCATTTT
cdr3_aa: CSVGPEANQPQHF
clone_size: few
j_call: TRBJ1-5
cdr3_length: 13
d_call: NA
v_call: TRBV29-1

cdr3_nt: TGTGCCTGGAGTCGTAACCTGGCAGGAGATCAGCCCCAGCATTTT
cdr3_aa: CAWSRNLAGDQPQHF
clone_size: few
j_call: TRBJ1-5
cdr3_length: 15
d_call: NA
v_call: TRBV30

cdr3_nt: TGCGCCAGCAGCCAATCCCGCCACACCAAGCAGTTCTTC
cdr3_aa: CASSQSRHTKQFF
clone_size: NA
j_call: TRBJ2-1
cdr3_length: 13
d_call: NA
v_call: TRBV4-3

cdr3_nt: TGCGCCAGCAGGAGGGGCGAGAACACCGGGGAGCTGTTTTTT
cdr3_aa: CASRRGENTGELFF
clone_size: few
j_call: TRBJ2-2
cdr3_length: 14
d_call: NA
v_call: TRBV4-3

cdr3_nt: TGTGCCAGCAGTTCCTCGTCGGATACGCAGTATTTT
cdr3_aa: CASSSSSDTQYF
clone_size: NA
j_call: TRBJ2-3
cdr3_length: 12
d_call: NA
v_call: TRBV28

cdr3_nt: TGTGCCAGCAGCCCATTTACAGAGAACACTGAAGCTTTCTTT
cdr3_aa: CASSPFTENTEAFF
clone_size: NA
j_call: TRBJ1-1
cdr3_length: 14
d_call: NA
v_call: TRBV7-9

cdr3_nt: TGTGCCAGCAGCCCCCGACAGCACCTGAACACTGAAGCTTTCTTT
cdr3_aa: CASSPRQHLNTEAFF
clone_size: NA
j_call: TRBJ1-1
cdr3_length: 15
d_call: NA
v_call: TRBV9

cdr3_nt: TGTGCCAGCAGCCCTGCGGGGGTCTATGGCTACACCTTC
cdr3_aa: CASSPAGVYGYTF
clone_size: few
j_call: TRBJ1-2
cdr3_length: 13
d_call: NA
v_call: TRBV28

cdr3_nt: TGTGCCAGCAGCTCGGACACCCAAGAGACCCAGTACTTC
cdr3_aa: CASSSDTQETQYF
clone_size: NA
j_call: TRBJ2-5
cdr3_length: 13
d_call: NA
v_call: TRBV5-6

cdr3_nt: TGTGCCAGCAGTGCCCTACACAACACAGATACGCAGTATTTT
cdr3_aa: CASSALHNTDTQYF
clone_size: few
j_call: TRBJ2-3
cdr3_length: 14
d_call: NA
v_call: TRBV25-1

cdr3_nt: TGTGCCAGCAGCTTAGATTGGCAGGGTAGGGCTTTCTTT
cdr3_aa: CASSLDWQGRAFF
clone_size: many
j_call: TRBJ1-1
cdr3_length: 13
d_call: NA
v_call: TRBV11-2

cdr3_nt: TGTGCCAGCAGCTTAGAAAGAACCGGGACAGGGGGCCCCGAGCAGTACTTC
cdr3_aa: CASSLERTGTGGPEQYF
clone_size: NA
j_call: TRBJ2-7
cdr3_length: 17
d_call: TRBD1
v_call: TRBV7-2

cdr3_nt: TGCAGCGTTCGCGGGACTAGCGGGGGCAACACAGATACGCAGTATTTT
cdr3_aa: CSVRGTSGGNTDTQYF
clone_size: few
j_call: TRBJ2-3
cdr3_length: 16
d_call: TRBD2
v_call: TRBV29-1

cdr3_nt: TGTGCCAGCACGACTAACTCTGGAAACACCATATATTTT
cdr3_aa: CASTTNSGNTIYF
clone_size: few
j_call: TRBJ1-3
cdr3_length: 13
d_call: NA
v_call: TRBV28

cdr3_nt: TGTGCCAGCAGCCGATTGCTAGAAGCGGGGGTGGAGCAGTTCTTC
cdr3_aa: CASSRLLEAGVEQFF
clone_size: few
j_call: TRBJ2-1
cdr3_length: 15
d_call: TRBD2
v_call: TRBV6-6

cdr3_nt: TGTGCCAGCAGCTTGGCCTCGACGAAAGAGACCCAGTACTTC
cdr3_aa: CASSLASTKETQYF
clone_size: few
j_call: TRBJ2-5
cdr3_length: 14
d_call: NA
v_call: TRBV5-4

cdr3_nt: TGTGCCAGTAGTATCGGGACAGGGAACTATGGCTACACCTTC
cdr3_aa: CASSIGTGNYGYTF
clone_size: NA
j_call: TRBJ1-2
cdr3_length: 14
d_call: TRBD1
v_call: TRBV19